This T cell receptor beta chain was retrieved from a study of early T cells in non-severe SARS-CoV-2 infection. This clonotype was seen a handful of times. Trimming took 4 bases from V and 7 from J, leaving 19 bases between them. The CDR3 covers 15 residues. Per the germline V gene, CDR1 is LGHNA and CDR2 is YNFKEQ. TCRdb reprocessed the 5' RACE reads via MiXCR and lists one record per CDR3 protein. The profile shows roughly 67,000 distinct CDR3 sequences, 10% to 15% of them singletons. The sequence came from an adult who was a healthcare worker with PCR-confirmed SARS-CoV-2 infection or an uninfected control (not recorded which). The V and J genes are TRBV4-2 and TRBJ1-1; the D is unclear. What was sequenced was whole blood. The CDR3 DNA reads as TGTGCCAGCAGCCGCCGACGGTCCGGCAGTGATGAAGCTTTCTTT. This codes for CASSRRRSGSDEAFF.